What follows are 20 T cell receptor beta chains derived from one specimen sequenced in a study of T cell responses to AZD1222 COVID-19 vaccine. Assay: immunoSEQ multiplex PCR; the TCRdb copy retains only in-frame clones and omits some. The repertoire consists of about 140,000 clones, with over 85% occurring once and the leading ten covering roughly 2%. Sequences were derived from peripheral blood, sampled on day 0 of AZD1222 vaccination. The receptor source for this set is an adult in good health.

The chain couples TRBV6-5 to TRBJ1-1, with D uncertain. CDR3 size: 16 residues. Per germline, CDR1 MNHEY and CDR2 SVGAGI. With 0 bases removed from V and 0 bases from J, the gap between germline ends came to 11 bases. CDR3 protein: CASSYSLSPVNTEAFF. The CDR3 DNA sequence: TGTGCCAGCAGTTACTCTTTATCCCCTGTGAACACTGAAGCTTTCTTT.

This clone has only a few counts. The CDR3 DNA is TGTGCCAGCAGTTACTCTCGGCAGCAGTACTTC. This sequence encodes CASSYSRQQYF. This chain links TRBV6-2 or TRBV6-3 with TRBJ2-7; unclear D gene. Germline CDR1 is MNHEY and CDR2 is SVGEGT. With 0 bases removed from V and 8 bases from J, the gap between germline ends came to 5 bases. The CDR3 has 11 amino acids.

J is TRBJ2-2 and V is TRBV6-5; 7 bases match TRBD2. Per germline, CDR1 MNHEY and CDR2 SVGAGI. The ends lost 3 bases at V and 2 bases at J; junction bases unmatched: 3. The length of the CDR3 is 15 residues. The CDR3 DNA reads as TGTGCCAGCAGTTATAGCGGGCAAAACACCGGGGAGCTGTTTTTT. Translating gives CASSYSGQNTGELFF.

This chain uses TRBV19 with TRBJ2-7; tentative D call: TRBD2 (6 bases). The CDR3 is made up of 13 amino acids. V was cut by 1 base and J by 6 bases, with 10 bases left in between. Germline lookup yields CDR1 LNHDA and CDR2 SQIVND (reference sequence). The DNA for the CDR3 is TGTGCCAGTAGTATAGGGAGGGGAACCGAGCAGTACTTC. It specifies CASSIGRGTEQYF.

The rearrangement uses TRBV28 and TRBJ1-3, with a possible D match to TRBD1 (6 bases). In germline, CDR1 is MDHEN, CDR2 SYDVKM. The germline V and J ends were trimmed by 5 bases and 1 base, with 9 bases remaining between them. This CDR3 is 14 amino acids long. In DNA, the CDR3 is TGTGCCAGCAGTGGGGGGGCGTCTGGAAACACCATATATTTT. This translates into CASSGGASGNTIYF.

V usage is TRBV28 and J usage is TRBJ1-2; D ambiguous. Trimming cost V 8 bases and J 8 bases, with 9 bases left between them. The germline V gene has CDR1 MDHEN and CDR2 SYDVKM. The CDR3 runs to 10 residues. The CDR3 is CASGGRGYTF. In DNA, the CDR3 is TGTGCCAGCGGAGGGAGGGGCTACACCTTC.

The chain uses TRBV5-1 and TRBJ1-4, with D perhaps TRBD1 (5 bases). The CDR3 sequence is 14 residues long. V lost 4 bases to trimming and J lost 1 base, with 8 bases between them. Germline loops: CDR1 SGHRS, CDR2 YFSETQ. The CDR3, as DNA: TGCGCCAGCAGCATAACAGGAACTAATGAAAAACTGTTTTTT. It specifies CASSITGTNEKLFF.

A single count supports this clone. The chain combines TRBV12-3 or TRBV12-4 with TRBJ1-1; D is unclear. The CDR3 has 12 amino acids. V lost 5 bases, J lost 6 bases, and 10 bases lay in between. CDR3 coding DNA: TGTGCCAGCAGTATGAGACCCGCTGAAGCTTTCTTT. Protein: CASSMRPAEAFF.

This CDR3 is CASSQEGRELDTQYF. The DNA for the CDR3 is TGTGCCAGCAGCCAAGAGGGTAGGGAGTTGGATACGCAGTATTTT. This chain connects TRBV4-2 to TRBJ2-3; the D gene is possibly TRBD2 (5 bases). Trimming cost V 0 bases and J 6 bases, with 13 bases left between them. This CDR3 region has 15 residues. CDR1 LGHNA and CDR2 YNFKEQ come from the germline V gene.

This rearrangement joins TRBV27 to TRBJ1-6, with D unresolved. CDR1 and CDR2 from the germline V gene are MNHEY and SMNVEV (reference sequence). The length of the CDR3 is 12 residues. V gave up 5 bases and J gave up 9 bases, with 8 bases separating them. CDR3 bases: TGTGCCAGCAGTCTCAGGACTTCACCCCTCCACTTT. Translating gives CASSLRTSPLHF.

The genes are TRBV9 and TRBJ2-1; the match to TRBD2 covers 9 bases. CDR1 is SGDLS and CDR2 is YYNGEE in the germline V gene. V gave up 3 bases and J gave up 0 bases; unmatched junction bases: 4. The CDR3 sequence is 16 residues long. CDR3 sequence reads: CASSAPGLASYNEQFF. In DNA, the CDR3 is TGTGCCAGCAGCGCACCGGGACTAGCCTCCTACAATGAGCAGTTCTTC.

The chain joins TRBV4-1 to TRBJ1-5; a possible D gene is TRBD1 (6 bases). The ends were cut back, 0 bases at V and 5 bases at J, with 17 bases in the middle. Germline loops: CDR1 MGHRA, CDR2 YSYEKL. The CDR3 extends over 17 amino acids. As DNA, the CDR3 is TGCGCCAGCAGCCAAGAACTTACAGGGCGCGGGGATCAGCCCCAGCATTTT. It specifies CASSQELTGRGDQPQHF.

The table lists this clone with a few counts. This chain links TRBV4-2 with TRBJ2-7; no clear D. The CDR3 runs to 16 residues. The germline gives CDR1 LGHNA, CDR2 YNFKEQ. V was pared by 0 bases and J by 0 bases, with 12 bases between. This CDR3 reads CASSQDTTDSSYEQYF. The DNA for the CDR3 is TGTGCCAGCAGCCAAGATACGACGGATAGCTCCTACGAGCAGTACTTC.

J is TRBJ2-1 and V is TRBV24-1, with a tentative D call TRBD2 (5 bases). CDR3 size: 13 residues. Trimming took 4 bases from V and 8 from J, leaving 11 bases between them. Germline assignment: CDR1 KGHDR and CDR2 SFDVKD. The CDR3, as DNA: TGTGCCACCAGTGAGGCTAGCCGCGATGAGCAGTTCTTC. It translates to CATSEASRDEQFF.

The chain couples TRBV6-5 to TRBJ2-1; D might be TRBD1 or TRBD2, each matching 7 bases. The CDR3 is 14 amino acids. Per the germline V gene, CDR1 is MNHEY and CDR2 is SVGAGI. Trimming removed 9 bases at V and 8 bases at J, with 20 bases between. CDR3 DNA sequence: TGTGCCAGTATGGGAGGGGACAGACTTTATGAGCAGTTCTTC. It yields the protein CASMGGDRLYEQFF.

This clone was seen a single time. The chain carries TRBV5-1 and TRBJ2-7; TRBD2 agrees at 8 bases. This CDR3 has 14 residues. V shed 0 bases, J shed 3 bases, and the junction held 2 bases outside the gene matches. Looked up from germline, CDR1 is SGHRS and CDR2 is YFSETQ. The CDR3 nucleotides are TGCGCCAGCAGCTTGGGGGGGACTAGCTACGAGCAGTACTTC. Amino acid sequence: CASSLGGTSYEQYF.

The CDR3 region is CASSDFLEGGNEKLFF. The CDR3 DNA is TGTGCCAGCAGTGACTTTCTGGAAGGGGGGAATGAAAAACTGTTTTTT. J is TRBJ1-4 and V is TRBV6-1; a possible D gene is TRBD1 (6 bases). Germline loops: CDR1 MNHNS, CDR2 SASEGT. The CDR3 loop spans 16 amino acids. V dropped 3 bases and J dropped 5 bases, with 16 bases sitting between them.

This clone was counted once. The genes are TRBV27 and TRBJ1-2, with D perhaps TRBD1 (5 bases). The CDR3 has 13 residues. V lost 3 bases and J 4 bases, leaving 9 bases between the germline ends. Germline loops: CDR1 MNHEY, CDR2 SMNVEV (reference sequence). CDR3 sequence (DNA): TGTGCCAGCAGTTTTCCCGGGACCTATGGCTACACCTTC. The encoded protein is CASSFPGTYGYTF.

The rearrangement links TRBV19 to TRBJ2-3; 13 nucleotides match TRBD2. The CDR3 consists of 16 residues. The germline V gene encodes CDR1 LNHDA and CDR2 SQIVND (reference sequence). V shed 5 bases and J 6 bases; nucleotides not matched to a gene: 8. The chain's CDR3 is CASSVGLAGAKDTQYF. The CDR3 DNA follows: TGTGCCAGTAGTGTCGGACTAGCGGGAGCCAAGGATACGCAGTATTTT. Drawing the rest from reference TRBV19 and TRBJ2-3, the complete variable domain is DGGITQSPKYLFRKEGQNVTLSCEQNLNHDAMYWYRQDPGQGLRLIYYSQIVNDFQKGDIAEGYSVSREKKESFPLTVTSAQKNPTAFYLCASSVGLAGAKDTQYFGPGTRLTVL.

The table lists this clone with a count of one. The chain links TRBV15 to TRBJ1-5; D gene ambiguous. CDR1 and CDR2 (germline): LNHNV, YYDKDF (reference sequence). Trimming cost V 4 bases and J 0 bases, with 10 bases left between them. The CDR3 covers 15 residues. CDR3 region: CATSMYRDSNQPQHF. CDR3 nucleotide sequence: TGTGCCACCAGCATGTACCGAGATAGCAATCAGCCCCAGCATTTT.